The 21 T cell receptor beta chains in this list originate from one sample, sequenced in a study of T cell repertoires and HLA-DP antigens. The antigens these receptors bind are not known. Assay: immunoSEQ multiplex PCR; the TCRdb copy retains only in-frame clones and omits some. Among roughly 110,000 clones listed, more than 85% were seen once. Input material: CD4+ T cells from PBMCs. The receptor source for this set is a woman in her late teens or twenties in good health and CMV-seronegative.

The chain is built from TRBV30 and TRBJ1-1; 9 nucleotides match TRBD1. CDR1 GTSNPN and CDR2 SVGIG come from the germline V gene (reference sequence). The CDR3 consists of 14 residues. Germline trimming cut 4 bases from V and 3 bases from J; bases unmatched to any gene: 6. The DNA of the CDR3 is TGTGCCTGGAATAAGGACAGGGGAGACACTGAAGCTTTCTTT. Translation: CAWNKDRGDTEAFF.

Remarks on this clone: The same CDR3 can be traced to other DNA sequences in this sample. The chain carries TRBV19 and TRBJ2-3; 9 bases map to TRBD2. CDR1 is LNHDA and CDR2 is SQIVND in the germline V gene (reference sequence). This CDR3 is 14 amino acids long. The ends lost 6 bases at V and 1 base at J; junction bases unmatched: 2. The CDR3 loop is CASRLAGGTDTQYF. CDR3 in DNA: TGTGCCAGTAGGTTAGCGGGAGGCACAGATACGCAGTATTTT.

The rearrangement joins TRBV19 to TRBJ1-4; TRBD1 might be the D (6 bases). The CDR3 totals 17 residues. Germline V CDR1 and CDR2: LNHDA, SQIVND (reference sequence). The V gene lost 8 bases and the J gene lost 0 bases, with 19 bases spanning the gap. CDR3 region: CASGRRGAVATNEKLFF. The CDR3 bases are TGTGCCAGTGGTAGGAGGGGGGCGGTTGCAACTAATGAAAAACTGTTTTTT.

The gene calls are TRBV7-2 and TRBJ1-1; D is undetermined. Trimming cost V 10 bases and J 0 bases, with 12 bases left between them. CDR1 SGHTA and CDR2 FQGNSA come from the germline V gene. CDR3 size: 13 residues. The CDR3 reads CATRDGLNTEAFF. CDR3 nucleotide sequence: TGTGCCACGCGGGATGGGTTGAACACTGAAGCTTTCTTT.

The J gene is TRBJ2-3, the V gene TRBV18; D gene ambiguous. Trimming took 3 bases from V and 3 from J, leaving 10 bases between them. CDR3 length equals 14 residues. Germline V gene lookup returns CDR1 KGHSH and CDR2 LQKENI. This CDR3 reads CASSPLSETDTQYF. For the CDR3, the DNA is TGTGCCAGCTCACCTCTCTCTGAAACAGATACGCAGTATTTT.

The chain uses TRBV7-9 and TRBJ2-6; D unresolved. V was cut by 4 bases and J by 1 base, with 8 bases left in between. CDR1 is SEHNR and CDR2 is FQNEAQ in the germline V gene (reference sequence). CDR3 length: 15 amino acids. The CDR3 sequence: CASSSLPSGANVLTF. Written as DNA, the CDR3 is TGTGCCAGCAGCTCCCTACCGTCTGGGGCCAACGTCCTGACTTTC.

The chain has TRBV5-4 and TRBJ2-7; D may be TRBD1 (6 bases). The CDR3 loop spans 15 amino acids. Germline CDR1 reads SGHNT; CDR2 reads YYREEE (reference sequence). V lost 1 base to trimming and J lost 2 bases, with 13 bases between them. The CDR3 reads CASSLQGILTYEQYF. In DNA form, the CDR3 reads TGTGCCAGCAGCTTGCAGGGGATACTTACCTACGAGCAGTACTTC.

The V call is TRBV29-1, the J call TRBJ1-1, with D unclear. Germline V CDR1 and CDR2: SQVTM, ANQGSEA. V lost 3 bases and J lost 0, with 8 bases in between. The CDR3 runs to 13 residues. The CDR3 loop is CSVDNPMNTEAFF. The CDR3 region has the DNA TGCAGCGTTGACAACCCCATGAACACTGAAGCTTTCTTT.

The chain has TRBV28 and TRBJ1-6; the match to TRBD1 covers 9 bases. The CDR3 runs 16 residues. Germline V CDR1 and CDR2: MDHEN, SYDVKM. The V and J ends lost 8 bases and 3 bases, in that order; junction bases with no gene match: 8. The CDR3 loop is CASSLDRGIYNSPLHF. The CDR3 nucleotides read TGTGCCAGCTCTCTTGACAGGGGGATCTATAATTCACCCCTCCACTTT.

The chain is built from TRBV5-1 and TRBJ1-2; D not resolved. V lost 0 bases, J lost 5 bases, and 11 bases lay in between. This CDR3 has 14 residues. Germline assignment: CDR1 SGHRS and CDR2 YFSETQ. The CDR3 loop reads CASSLEAATYGYTF. CDR3 DNA: TGCGCCAGCAGCTTGGAGGCGGCCACTTATGGCTACACCTTC.

The chain uses TRBV2 and TRBJ1-1; D is undetermined. Trimming stripped 4 bases from V and 0 bases from J, with 12 bases between. Per germline, CDR1 SNHLY and CDR2 FYNNEI. CDR3 size: 15 residues. As DNA, the CDR3 is TGTGCCAGCAGTGGAGCGGGCAGAATGAACACTGAAGCTTTCTTT. It is translated as CASSGAGRMNTEAFF.

This chain links TRBV5-5 with TRBJ2-5; no definite D call. The CDR3 is made up of 17 amino acids. Looked up from germline, CDR1 is SGHKS and CDR2 is YYEKEE (reference sequence). V lost 3 bases and J lost 5, with 23 bases in between. CDR3 protein: CASSYITPDPARETQYF. In DNA, the CDR3 is TGTGCCAGCAGCTACATCACACCCGACCCAGCACGGGAGACCCAGTACTTC.

The chain is built from TRBV11-2 and TRBJ2-5, with 11 positions matching TRBD1. Per germline, CDR1 SGHAT and CDR2 FQNNGV. V trimming: 5 bases; J trimming: 2 bases; junction bases outside the gene matches: 4. This CDR3 region has 15 residues. The CDR3 nucleotides are TGTGCCAGCAGCGCGGACAGGGGGCATCAAGAGACCCAGTACTTC. The encoded protein is CASSADRGHQETQYF.

The chain is built from TRBV5-6 and TRBJ2-1; 7 positions match TRBD1. The CDR3 has 15 residues. CDR1 is SGHDT, CDR2 YYEEEE, per germline. The V segment lost 4 bases and the J segment 7 bases; nucleotides outside the gene matches: 11. Written as DNA, the CDR3 is TGTGCCAGCAGCAGGCGACAGGGATATCAGAATGAGCAGTTCTTC. Its translation: CASSRRQGYQNEQFF.

J is TRBJ1-3 and V is TRBV2; D perhaps matches TRBD1 (5 bases). The germline gives CDR1 SNHLY, CDR2 FYNNEI. V was trimmed by 4 bases and J by 3 bases, leaving 13 bases between them. The CDR3 totals 15 residues. The CDR3 is CASSALGGDGNTIYF. In DNA form, the CDR3 reads TGTGCCAGCAGTGCCCTGGGAGGGGATGGAAACACCATATATTTT.

The genes are TRBV28 and TRBJ2-7; weak D call: TRBD1 (6 bases). CDR1 and CDR2 (germline): MDHEN, SYDVKM. Trimming pared 5 bases from V and 0 bases from J, leaving 11 bases between. This CDR3 has 14 residues. The CDR3 DNA sequence: TGTGCCAGCAGTCCCTTGGACAGCTCCTACGAGCAGTACTTC. Translating gives CASSPLDSSYEQYF.

The V and J genes are TRBV7-3 and TRBJ2-1; D is unclear. V lost 2 bases to trimming and J lost 2 bases, with 4 bases between them. The CDR3 consists of 13 residues. Germline V gene data show CDR1 as SGHTA and CDR2 as FQGTGA. CDR3 DNA: TGTGCCAGCAGCTTAGCGGCCTACAATGAGCAGTTCTTC. It specifies CASSLAAYNEQFF.

The gene calls are TRBV6-1 and TRBJ2-5; D not certain. The CDR3 sequence is 14 residues long. Trimming took off 6 bases at V and 2 bases at J, with 13 bases between the two ends. Germline V gives CDR1 MNHNS, CDR2 SASEGT. The CDR3 DNA sequence: TGTGCCAGCAGGGCCGGGTTTTCTCAAGAGACCCAGTACTTC. Amino acids: CASRAGFSQETQYF.

The chain employs TRBV7-8 and TRBJ2-2; no clear D. Germline-derived CDR1 and CDR2 are SGHVS and FQNEAQ. This CDR3 spans 12 amino acids. The V gene lost 6 bases and the J gene lost 6 bases, with 8 bases spanning the gap. The CDR3 is CASRRRAGELFF. The CDR3 DNA sequence: TGTGCCAGCAGACGAAGAGCCGGGGAGCTGTTTTTT.

V gene TRBV6-5 combines with J gene TRBJ2-3, with D perhaps TRBD1 (6 bases). V was clipped by 5 bases and J by 4 bases, with 13 bases between them. The CDR3 has 14 amino acids. Germline V gene lookup returns CDR1 MNHEY and CDR2 SVGAGI. Here the CDR3 reads CASSLSGVADTQYF. The CDR3 DNA follows: TGTGCCAGCAGTCTCTCAGGGGTGGCAGATACGCAGTATTTT.

The V call is TRBV5-1, the J call TRBJ1-5; D might be TRBD1 (5 bases). CDR3 length: 15 residues. Germline CDR1 SGHRS, CDR2 YFSETQ. The V gene lost 4 bases and the J gene lost 3 bases, with 14 bases spanning the gap. In DNA form, the CDR3 reads TGCGCCAGCAGCGAGGGGACGGCTACCAATCAGCCCCAGCATTTT. Translating gives CASSEGTATNQPQHF. Together with reference TRBV5-1 and TRBJ1-5, the CDR3 gives the full variable domain: KAGVTQTPRYLIKTRGQQVTLSCSPISGHRSVSWYQQTPGQGLQFLFEYFSETQRNKGNFPGRFSGRQFSNSRSEMNVSTLELGDSALYLCASSEGTATNQPQHFGDGTRLSIL.